The source of this T cell receptor beta chain is a study of beta chain features in type 1 diabetes. Study outcomes and limitations: When cDNA is sequenced, cells with high TCR expression could be over-represented.

With respect to this clone: Its antigen is not known.

The sequenced template was cDNA made from the entire isolated RNA. Assay: immunoSEQ multiplex PCR; the TCRdb copy retains only in-frame clones and omits some. The table shows 860,000 or so clones, with around a sixth occurring only once. This CDR3 is 15 amino acids long. V shed 0 bases and J shed 4 bases, with 11 bases lying between them. CDR1 and CDR2 from the germline V gene are SGHVS and FQNEAQ. The rearrangement links TRBV7-8 to TRBJ2-3; the D call may be TRBD1 or TRBD2 (5 bases each). The receptor was derived from a woman aged 18 to 35 in good health. The material sequenced was naive CD4+ T cells from blood. CDR3 bases: TGTGCCAGCAGCTTAGCGGCGTCGGGGCCAGATACGCAGTATTTT. Residues: CASSLAASGPDTQYF.